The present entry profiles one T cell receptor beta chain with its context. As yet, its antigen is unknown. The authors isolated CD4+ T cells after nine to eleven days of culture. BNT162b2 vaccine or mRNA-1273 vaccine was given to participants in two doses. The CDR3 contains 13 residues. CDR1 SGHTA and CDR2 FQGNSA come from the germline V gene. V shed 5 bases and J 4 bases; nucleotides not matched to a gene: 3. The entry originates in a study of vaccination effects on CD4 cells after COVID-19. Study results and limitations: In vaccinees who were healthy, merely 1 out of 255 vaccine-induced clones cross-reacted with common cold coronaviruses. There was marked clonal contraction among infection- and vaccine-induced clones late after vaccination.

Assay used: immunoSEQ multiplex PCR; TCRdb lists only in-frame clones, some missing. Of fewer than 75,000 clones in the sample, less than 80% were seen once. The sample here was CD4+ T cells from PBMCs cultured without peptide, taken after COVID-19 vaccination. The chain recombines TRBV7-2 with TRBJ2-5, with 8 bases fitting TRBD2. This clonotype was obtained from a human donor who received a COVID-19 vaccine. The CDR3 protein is CASSRGGLETQYF. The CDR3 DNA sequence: TGTGCCAGCAGCCGCGGGGGGCTAGAGACCCAGTACTTC.